The following is a T cell receptor beta chain sequence with its context. The sample belongs to a study of blood T cell repertoires in COVID-19. This CDR3 region has 19 residues. Germline CDR1 is SGHNT and CDR2 is YYREEE (reference sequence). J was trimmed by 1 base and V by 3 bases; bases with no gene match: 11. In the authors' methods: Counts of nucleated cells, estimated from reference gene primer amplification, were obtained. Measured with immunoSEQ multiplex PCR; TCRdb has only the in-frame clones, and not every one. The V and J calls and clone size were taken over from that table, and D and trimming were inferred from the DNA. The sample contains a few hundred thousand clones, about 90% of which appear only once.

The J gene is TRBJ2-6, the V gene TRBV5-4; the match to TRBD1 covers 9 bases. Sequencing input: PBMCs or T cells enriched from blood (not recorded which). The clonotype comes from a woman between 40 and 50 years old who had been exposed to COVID-19. The CDR3 is CASSSPGQGRGSGANVLTF. The CDR3 DNA sequence: TGTGCCAGCAGCTCCCCCGGACAGGGGAGGGGATCTGGGGCCAACGTCCTGACTTTC.